The 14 T cell receptor beta chains in this list originate from one sample, sequenced in a study of Tregs in tolerant kidney transplant recipients. This table comes from immunoSEQ multiplex PCR, and its TCRdb copy is limited to in-frame clones, with some not included. Its listing shows about 48,000 clones. The specimen comprised CD4+ T cells from blood, sampled before the transplant. All receptors derive from a human donor who received a combined kidney and bone marrow transplant.

Notes on this clone: With the read ending 3 residues before the CDR3 end, the germline J gene is used to fill in that end. The chain joins TRBV2 to TRBJ2-2, with 7 bases identical to TRBD2. Trimming at V came to 6 bases and at J to 2 bases, leaving 3 bases not matched to a gene. The CDR3 runs 14 residues. Germline-derived CDR1 and CDR2 are SNHLY and FYNNEI. Here the CDR3 reads CASRERGNTGELFF. The CDR3 bases that were read are TGTGCCAGCAGAGAGCGGGGTAACACCGGGGAG.

Concerning this clone: The read is 3 residues too short to cover the CDR3 end, so that end is filled in from the germline J gene. The J gene is TRBJ1-2, the V gene TRBV29-1; tentative D call: TRBD1 (5 bases). The CDR3 consists of 14 residues. Trimming removed 7 bases from V and 0 bases from J, with 15 bases in between. CDR1 and CDR2 (germline): SQVTM, ANQGSEA. Partial CDR3 DNA: TGCAGCGCCCGGTGGACAAACCCTAACTATGGC. Protein product: CSARWTNPNYG. The whole CDR3 region reads CSARWTNPNYGYTF.

Remarks on this clone: The CDR3 end lies 3 residues beyond the end of the read and is filled in from the germline J gene. V is TRBV18 and J is TRBJ1-3, with D possibly being TRBD1 (5 bases). V lost 8 bases to trimming and J lost 3 bases, with 11 bases between them. The CDR3 contains 13 residues. Germline CDR1 and CDR2: KGHSH and LQKENI. The CDR3 DNA, read in part, is TGTGCCAGCGCCCAGGGCCTTGGAAACACC. Protein product: CASAQGLGNT. The whole CDR3 is CASAQGLGNTIYF.

Turning to this clone: From the germline J gene comes the end of the CDR3, since the read stops 3 residues before it. The V and J genes are TRBV30 and TRBJ1-4; the match to TRBD1 covers 8 bases. This CDR3 is built from 15 residues. Trimming removed 2 bases from V and 1 base from J; junction bases left unmatched: 3. Germline CDR1 reads GTSNPN; CDR2 reads SVGIG (reference sequence). CDR3 sequence reads: CAWSYGQGTNEKLFF. Incomplete CDR3 DNA: TGTGCCTGGAGTTACGGACAGGGAACTAATGAAAAA.

Details on this clone: The DNA ends 3 residues before the CDR3 does, and the rest of the CDR3 is filled in from the germline J gene. The chain uses TRBV19 and TRBJ1-6, with TRBD1 matching 8 bases. Trimming took 6 bases from V and 5 from J; bases not matched to a gene: 6. Germline V gene data show CDR1 as LNHDA and CDR2 as SQIVND (reference sequence). The CDR3 extends over 15 amino acids. CDR3 DNA, as far as it was read: TGTGCCAGTAGGCGGACAGGGATGGATAATTCACCC. Its protein is CASRRTGMDNSP. The whole CDR3 is CASRRTGMDNSPLHF.

A remark on this clone: The read stops 3 residues short of the end of the CDR3; the missing end is completed from the germline J gene. The rearrangement joins TRBV7-3 to TRBJ2-2; TRBD2 matches at 12 bases. CDR1 and CDR2 from the germline V gene are SGHTA and FQGTGA. This CDR3 region has 15 residues. V shed 5 bases, J shed 5 bases, and the junction held 3 bases outside the gene matches. The DNA read from the CDR3 is TGTGCCAGCAGCCCAGGGACTAGCGGGACCGGGGAG. Translating it yields CASSPGTSGTGE. The whole CDR3 sequence reads CASSPGTSGTGELFF.

Remarks on this clone: With the read ending 3 residues before the CDR3 end, the germline J gene is used to fill in that end. This chain uses TRBV20-1 with TRBJ2-3; 8 nucleotides agree with TRBD2. Unmatched junction bases numbered 4, after V lost 5 bases and J lost 0 bases. This CDR3 comprises 14 residues. The germline V gene encodes CDR1 DFQATT and CDR2 SNEGSKA (reference sequence). The CDR3 is CSAQLADSTDTQYF. Incomplete CDR3 DNA: TGCAGTGCTCAACTAGCGGATAGCACAGATACG.

Comments on this clone: The read ends 3 residues early relative to the CDR3; the germline J gene fills the gap. J is TRBJ1-5 and V is TRBV7-2, with 7 bases aligning to TRBD1. The V and J ends lost 5 bases and 6 bases, in that order; junction bases with no gene match: 10. Germline V CDR1 and CDR2: SGHTA, FQGNSA. The CDR3 extends over 15 amino acids. The CDR3 spells CASSLVQGKSQPQHF. Partial CDR3 DNA: TGTGCCAGCAGCCTAGTACAGGGGAAGAGTCAGCCC.

In regard to this clone: The CDR3 end is not reached by the read, which stops 3 residues before it; the germline J gene fills it in. The J gene is TRBJ2-1, the V gene TRBV11-3; D ambiguous. Trimming shortened V by 0 bases and J by 4 bases, and 7 bases separated the two germline ends. CDR3 length: 14 residues. Germline CDR1 SGHNT, CDR2 YENEEA. CDR3 DNA, as far as it was read: TGTGCCAGCAGCTTAGAGGCGGAGTACAATGAG. Translating gives CASSLEAEYNE. The entire CDR3 is CASSLEAEYNEQFF.

The covered CDR3 bases are TGTGCCTGGAGCCCAAAAAGACAGGGTGGTAGTGAAAAA. It translates to CAWSPKRQGGSEK. The full CDR3 protein reads CAWSPKRQGGSEKLFF. The V gene is TRBV30, the J gene TRBJ1-4, with 7 bases aligning to TRBD1. The read ends 3 residues early relative to the CDR3; the germline J gene fills the gap. Looked up from germline, CDR1 is GTSNPN and CDR2 is SVGIG (reference sequence). CDR3 size: 16 residues. Trimming cost V 3 bases and J 7 bases; bases outside gene matches: 14.

Regarding this clone: Sequencing ends 3 residues short of the CDR3 end; the germline J gene provides the rest. This chain uses TRBV10-1 with TRBJ2-5; TRBD1 or TRBD2 may be the D gene (6 bases each). Germline lookup yields CDR1 WNHNN and CDR2 SYGVQD (reference sequence). V was clipped by 3 bases and J by 7 bases, with 9 bases between them. The CDR3 covers 12 residues. The CDR3 protein is CASSDGGGTQYF. The DNA read from the CDR3 is TGCGCCAGCAGTGATGGAGGGGGGACC.

As concerns this clone: The CDR3 extends 3 residues past the end of the read, so its final part is completed from the germline J gene. The V and J genes are TRBV6-2 or TRBV6-3 and TRBJ2-5; 7 bases map to TRBD1. The germline V gene encodes CDR1 MNHEY and CDR2 SVGEGT. CDR3 length equals 12 residues. Trimming removed 6 bases from V and 4 bases from J; junction bases left unmatched: 2. The CDR3 loop reads CASRTGSETQYF. CDR3 DNA (partial): TGTGCCAGCAGGACAGGGTCAGAGACC.

Comment on this clone: The read falls 3 residues short of the CDR3 end, and the missing part is taken from the germline J gene. This chain uses TRBV6-2 or TRBV6-3 with TRBJ2-7; 9 bases match TRBD1. Germline V gives CDR1 MNHEY, CDR2 SVGEGT. J was trimmed by 0 bases and V by 6 bases; bases with no gene match: 9. The CDR3 totals 16 residues. The part of the CDR3 DNA that was read is TGTGCCAGCAGACGCCTCGGACAGGGGTACTCCTACGAG. This gives the protein CASRRLGQGYSYE. The CDR3 reads in full as CASRRLGQGYSYEQYF.

Concerning this clone itself: The CDR3 goes on 3 residues after the read ends, and that part is filled in from the germline J gene. This chain uses TRBV29-1 with TRBJ1-3; D is uncertain. V was shortened by 5 bases and J by 0 bases, with 11 bases between the two germline ends. Germline lookup yields CDR1 SQVTM and CDR2 ANQGSEA. The CDR3 length is 14 residues. Partial CDR3 DNA: TGCAGCGTTACCCTGTACAACTCTGGAAACACC. Protein: CSVTLYNSGNT. The CDR3, in full, reads CSVTLYNSGNTIYF.